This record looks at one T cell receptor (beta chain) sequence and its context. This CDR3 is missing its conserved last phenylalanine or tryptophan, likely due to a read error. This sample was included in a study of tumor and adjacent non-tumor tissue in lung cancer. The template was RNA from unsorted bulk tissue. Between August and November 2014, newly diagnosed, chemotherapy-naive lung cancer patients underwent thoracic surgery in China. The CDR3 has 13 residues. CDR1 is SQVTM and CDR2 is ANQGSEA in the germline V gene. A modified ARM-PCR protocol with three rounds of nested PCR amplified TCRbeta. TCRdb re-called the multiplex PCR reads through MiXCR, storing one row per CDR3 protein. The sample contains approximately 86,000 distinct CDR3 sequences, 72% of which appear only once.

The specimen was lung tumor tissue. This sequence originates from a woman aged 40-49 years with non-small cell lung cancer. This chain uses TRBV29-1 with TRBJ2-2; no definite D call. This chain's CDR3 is CSAGQASTRELFL. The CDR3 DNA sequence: TGCAGCGCTGGGCAGGCGAGCACCAGGGAGCTGTTTCTT.